This entry lists 6 T cell receptor beta chains sequenced from one sample in a study of T cells after posttransplantation cyclophosphamide. TCRdb's copy holds only in-frame clones and misses some; the assay was immunoSEQ multiplex PCR. The sample shows 3,500 to 4,000 clones, about 62% of them seen only once. The sample comprised memory CD8+ T cells sorted from blood. All receptors come from a man aged 25 to 40 in good health and a related stem cell transplant donor.

V is TRBV7-9 and J is TRBJ2-6; 7 bases fit TRBD1. The CDR3 loop spans 15 amino acids. CDR1 and CDR2 (germline): SEHNR, FQNEAQ (reference sequence). Losses at the gene ends were 6 bases for V and 2 bases for J; bases not matched to a gene: 4. The CDR3 is CASRTGVPGANVLTF. The CDR3 nucleotides are TGTGCCAGCAGAACAGGGGTCCCTGGGGCCAACGTCCTGACTTTC.

The V call is TRBV5-1, the J call TRBJ1-4; D not resolved. Germline lookup yields CDR1 SGHRS and CDR2 YFSETQ. Deletions cut 2 bases from V and 0 bases from J, with 14 bases between. There are 17 residues in the CDR3. CDR3 in DNA: TGCGCCAGCAGCTTCGATCTCGCGGCGCCAACTAATGAAAAACTGTTTTTT. This encodes CASSFDLAAPTNEKLFF.

The rearrangement joins TRBV11-2 to TRBJ2-7, with 11 bases matching TRBD2. Germline CDR1 is SGHAT and CDR2 is FQNNGV. The CDR3 is 15 amino acids. V shed 1 base, J shed 3 bases, and the junction held 2 bases outside the gene matches. CDR3 loop: CASSLGLAGIYEQYF. The CDR3 nucleotides are TGTGCCAGCAGCTTAGGACTAGCGGGGATCTACGAGCAGTACTTC.

As concerns this clone: No DNA is shown, since the ends of the CDR3 on it are uncertain; the CDR3 is the one TCRdb lists. The rearrangement uses TRBV5-4 and TRBJ2-1; the table names TRBD1, a call not compared with the DNA. The CDR3 is made up of 14 amino acids, end residues included. CDR1 and CDR2 (germline): SGHNT, YYREEE (reference sequence). CDR3 sequence: CASRFGPGLSEQFF.

By share of the sample, this clone is large (0.1 to 1%). The chain recombines TRBV2 with TRBJ1-1; no firm D call. The CDR3 is 15 amino acids. V lost 0 bases, J lost 5 bases, and 13 bases lay in between. Germline V gene data show CDR1 as SNHLY and CDR2 as FYNNEI. This chain's CDR3 is CASSEALNSGTEAFF. The CDR3 nucleotides are TGTGCCAGCAGTGAAGCGCTTAACAGCGGGACTGAAGCTTTCTTT.

This clone came up once. The genes are TRBV27 and TRBJ2-7; D remains ambiguous. The CDR3 loop spans 14 amino acids. V lost 5 bases, J lost 2 bases, and 13 bases lay in between. Looked up from germline, CDR1 is MNHEY and CDR2 is SMNVEV (reference sequence). The CDR3 spells CASSPQVHPYEQYF. The CDR3 coding sequence is TGTGCCAGCAGTCCCCAGGTACACCCCTACGAGCAGTACTTC.